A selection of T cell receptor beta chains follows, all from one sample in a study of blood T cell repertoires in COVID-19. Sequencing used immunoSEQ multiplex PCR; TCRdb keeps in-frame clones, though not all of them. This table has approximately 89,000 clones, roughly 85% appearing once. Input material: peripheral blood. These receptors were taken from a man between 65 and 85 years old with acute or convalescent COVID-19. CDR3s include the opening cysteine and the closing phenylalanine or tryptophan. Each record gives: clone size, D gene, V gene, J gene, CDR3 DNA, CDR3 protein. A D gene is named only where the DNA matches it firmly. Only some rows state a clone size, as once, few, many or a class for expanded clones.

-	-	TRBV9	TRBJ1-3	TGTGCCAGCAGCGTAAGGGCAGGGGAAACTGTAGGAAACACCATATATTTT	CASSVRAGETVGNTIYF
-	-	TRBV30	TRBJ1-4	TGTGCCTCGGATGGGGCAGGTGACGAAAAACTGTTTTTT	CASDGAGDEKLFF
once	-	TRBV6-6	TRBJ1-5	TGTGCCAGCAGTTACGGCCAGGGTAATCAGCCCCAGCATTTT	CASSYGQGNQPQHF
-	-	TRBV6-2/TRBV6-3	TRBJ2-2	TGTGCCAGCAGCCTCCGTAGCGGTGCGAACACCGGGGAGCTGTTTTTT	CASSLRSGANTGELFF
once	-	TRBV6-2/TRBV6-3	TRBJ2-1	TGTGCCAGCAGTTACATAACAGGGGGGGACAATGAGCAGTTCTTC	CASSYITGGDNEQFF
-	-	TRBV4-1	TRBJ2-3	TGCGCCAGCAGCCAAGAAACGGGGGGCGTCACAGATACGCAGTATTTT	CASSQETGGVTDTQYF
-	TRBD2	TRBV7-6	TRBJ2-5	TGTGCCAGCAGCCACCGGGGGGGATTCCAAGAGACCCAGTACTTC	CASSHRGGFQETQYF
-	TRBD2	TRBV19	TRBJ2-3	TGTGCCAGTGGAAGCGGGGGGCCATCCACAGATACGCAGTATTTT	CASGSGGPSTDTQYF
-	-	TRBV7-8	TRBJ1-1	TGTGCCAGCAGCTTCTTCAGGACCTCGGGGACTGAAGCTTTCTTT	CASSFFRTSGTEAFF
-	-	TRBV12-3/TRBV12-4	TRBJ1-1	TGTGCCAGCAGCCAAGTCAGGGGCACTGAAGCTTTCTTT	CASSQVRGTEAFF
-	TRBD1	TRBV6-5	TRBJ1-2	TGTGCCAGCACCCGCCGACAGGGGGCCTATGGCTACACCTTC	CASTRRQGAYGYTF
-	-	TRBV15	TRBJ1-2	TGTGCCACCAGCAGAGATGGGGAGGTAGGCCGCGCTAACTATGGCTACACCTTC	CATSRDGEVGRANYGYTF
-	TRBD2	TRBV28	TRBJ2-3	TGTGCCAGCAGTTTAGAACGGGCTAGCGGGGACACAGATACGCAGTATTTT	CASSLERASGDTDTQYF
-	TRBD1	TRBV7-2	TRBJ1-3	TGTGCCAGCAGCCGGGACTGGGCAGGGGGAGGAAACACCATATATTTT	CASSRDWAGGGNTIYF
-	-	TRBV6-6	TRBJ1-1	TGTGCCAGCAGTGTCTCAGTACTTTCGAGCGCTGAAGCTTTCTTT	CASSVSVLSSAEAFF
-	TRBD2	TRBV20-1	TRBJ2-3	TGCAGGGGGGGGATCACAGATACGCAGTATTTT	CRGGITDTQYF
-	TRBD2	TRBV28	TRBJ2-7	TGTGCCAGCAGTTCTAGCGGGGTCGACGAGCAGTACTTC	CASSSSGVDEQYF
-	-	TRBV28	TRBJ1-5	TGTGCCAGCAGTTTCCGGCAGGGGAGCAATCAGCCCCAGCATTTT	CASSFRQGSNQPQHF
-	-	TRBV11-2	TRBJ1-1	TGTGCCAGCAGCTCCGGGGACACCAGACGTGAAGCTTTCTTT	CASSSGDTRREAFF
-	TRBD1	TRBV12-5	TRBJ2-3	TGTGCTAGTGGTTTGGCCCGGACAGGGTTTGGCACAGATACGCAGTATTTT	CASGLARTGFGTDTQYF
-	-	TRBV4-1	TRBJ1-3	TGCGCCAGCAGCCAAGACCTACGAGCTACCTCTGGAAACACCATATATTTT	CASSQDLRATSGNTIYF
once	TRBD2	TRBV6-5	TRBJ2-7	TGTGCCAGCAGAACCCAACTAGCGAGGGAGCAGTACTTC	CASRTQLAREQYF
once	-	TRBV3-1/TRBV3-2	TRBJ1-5	TGTGCCAGCAGCCCCTCACACTCCGGGTTTCAGCCCCAGCATTTT	CASSPSHSGFQPQHF
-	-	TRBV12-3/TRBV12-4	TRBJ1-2	TGTGCCAGCAGCCCCGTGGGAGCGTATGGCTACACCTTC	CASSPVGAYGYTF
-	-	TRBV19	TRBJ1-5	TGTGCCAGTAACCAGGACAACCGCAATCAGCCCCAGCATTTT	CASNQDNRNQPQHF
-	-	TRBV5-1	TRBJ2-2	TGCGCCAGCAGGGAGCCGGGACAAGGGCTGTTTTTT	CASREPGQGLFF
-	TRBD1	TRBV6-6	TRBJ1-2	TGTGCCAGCAGTCCACCGGGACAGGGCATCTATGGCTACACCTTC	CASSPPGQGIYGYTF
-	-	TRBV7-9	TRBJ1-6	TGTGCCAGCAGCATGGGAGGGGTGGAGTCTTCACCCCTCCACTTT	CASSMGGVESSPLHF
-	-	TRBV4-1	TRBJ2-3	TGCGCCAGCAGCCGACAGTACACAGATACGCAGTATTTT	CASSRQYTDTQYF
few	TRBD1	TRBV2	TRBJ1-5	TGTGCCAGCGGACAGGCGCCAGATGGTCAGCCCCAGCATTTT	CASGQAPDGQPQHF
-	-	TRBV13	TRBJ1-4	TGTGCCAGCAGCTTAGAGGGGAAGCTGTTTTTT	CASSLEGKLFF
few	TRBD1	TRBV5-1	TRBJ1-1	TGCGCCAGCAGCATAGAAGGGACAGGGGATGAAGCTTTCTTT	CASSIEGTGDEAFF
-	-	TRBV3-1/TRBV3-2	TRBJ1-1	TGTGCCAGCAGCCAAACATCAAACACTGAAGCTTTCTTT	CASSQTSNTEAFF
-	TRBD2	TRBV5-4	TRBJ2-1	TGTGCCAGCAGCTTGGGTAGCGGGGGGGCCCGGGAGCAGTTCTTC	CASSLGSGGAREQFF
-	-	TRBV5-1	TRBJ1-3	TGCGCCAGCAGCCTGGACAGCTCTGGAAACACCATATATTTT	CASSLDSSGNTIYF
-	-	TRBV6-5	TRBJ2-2	TGTGCCAGCATGAGTAGTTTCATCGGGGAGCTGTTTTTT	CASMSSFIGELFF
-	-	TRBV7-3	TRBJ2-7	TGTGCCAGCAGCTTAATGGGCAGCTCCTACGAGCAGTACTTC	CASSLMGSSYEQYF
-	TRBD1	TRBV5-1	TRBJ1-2	TGCGCCAGCAGCCAGACCTCCAGGGGGAAAGACTATGGCTACACCTTC	CASSQTSRGKDYGYTF
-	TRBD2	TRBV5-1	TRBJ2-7	TGCGCCAGCAGCTTCATCCGGACTAGCGGGGGGGTAGAGCAGTACTTC	CASSFIRTSGGVEQYF
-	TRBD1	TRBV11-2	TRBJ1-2	TGTGCCAGCAGCCCGAGGACAGGGCCTGGCTACACCTTC	CASSPRTGPGYTF
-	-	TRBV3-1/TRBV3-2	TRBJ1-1	TGTGCCAGCAGCCAAACGAAGGGGACTGAAGCTTTCTTT	CASSQTKGTEAFF
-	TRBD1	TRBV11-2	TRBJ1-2	TGTGCCAGCAACAAGCCGGGACAGGGGGTCTCCTATGGCTACACCTTC	CASNKPGQGVSYGYTF
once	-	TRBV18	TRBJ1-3	TGTGCCAGCTCACCTCCGGGAGGGCAGGGAGTTTCCGGAAACACCATATATTTT	CASSPPGGQGVSGNTIYF
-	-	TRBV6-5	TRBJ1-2	TGTGCCAGCAGGATCCGGGACACCCTTAACTATGGCTACACCTTC	CASRIRDTLNYGYTF
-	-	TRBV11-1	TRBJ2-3	TGTGCCAGCAGCTTTAGCGGAATTCCAGATACGCAGTATTTT	CASSFSGIPDTQYF
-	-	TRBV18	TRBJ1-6	TGTGCCAGCTCTCCGGACAGTACCAATTCACCCCTCCACTTT	CASSPDSTNSPLHF
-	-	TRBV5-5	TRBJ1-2	TGTGCCAGCAGCTTGGTCAGGGGACCTAACTATGGCTACACCTTC	CASSLVRGPNYGYTF
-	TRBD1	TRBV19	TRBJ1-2	TGTGCCAGTAGTCGGACAGGGGGGGGCTACACCTTC	CASSRTGGGYTF
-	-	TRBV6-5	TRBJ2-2	TGTGCCAGCACCGGACAGACGAACACCGGGGAGCTGTTTTTT	CASTGQTNTGELFF
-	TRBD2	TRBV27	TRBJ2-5	TGTGCCAGCAGTCTCCGGACTAGCGGGGGACCACGGAATAAAACCCAGTACTTC	CASSLRTSGGPRNKTQYF
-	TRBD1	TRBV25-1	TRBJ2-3	TGTGCCAGCAGTGAAAGGCACAGGGGGAAAGATACGCAGTATTTT	CASSERHRGKDTQYF
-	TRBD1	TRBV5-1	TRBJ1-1	TGCGCCAGCAGCAAAGACAGGGGCGGGAGTAGTGAAGCTTTCTTT	CASSKDRGGSSEAFF
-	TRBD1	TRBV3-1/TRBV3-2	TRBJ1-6	TGTGCCAGCAGCCAAGGGACAGGGATTAATTCACCCCTCCACTTT	CASSQGTGINSPLHF